The 26 T cell receptor beta chains in this list originate from one sample, sequenced in a study of CD8 T cells in ankylosing spondylitis. Via MiXCR, TCRdb re-called the 5' RACE reads, giving one row per CDR3 protein. The sample contains 150,000 to 200,000 distinct CDR3 sequences, roughly 13% of which appear only once. The specimen was blood, either unsorted or a sorted T cell fraction (not recorded which). The receptors come from a female donor with ankylosing spondylitis or in good health (not recorded which).

This chain uses TRBV5-6 with TRBJ2-7, with a weak D call TRBD2 (5 bases). This CDR3 has 14 residues. Germline V gene lookup returns CDR1 SGHDT and CDR2 YYEEEE. Trimming pared 2 bases from V and 2 bases from J, leaving 11 bases between. DNA for the CDR3: TGTGCCAGCAGCTTCTTGGACTTCGCCTACGAGCAGTACTTC. Translation: CASSFLDFAYEQYF.

This clonotype was counted many times. The gene calls are TRBV29-1 and TRBJ1-2; perhaps TRBD1 as D (6 bases). The CDR3 extends over 12 amino acids. CDR1 SQVTM and CDR2 ANQGSEA come from the germline V gene. Trimming left V 3 bases short and J 8 bases short, with 13 bases between. The DNA of the CDR3 is TGCAGCGTTGACGGGGGCGCAGGGGGCTACACCTTC. It specifies CSVDGGAGGYTF. Based on the CDR3 plus reference TRBV29-1 and TRBJ1-2, the full variable domain is SAVISQKPSRDICQRGTSLTIQCQVDSQVTMMFWYRQQPGQSLTLIATANQGSEATYESGFVIDKFPISRPNLTFSTLTVSNMSPEDSSIYLCSVDGGAGGYTFGSGTRLTVV.

The rearrangement links TRBV4-2 to TRBJ2-3, with TRBD2 matching 11 bases. Trimming at V came to 7 bases and at J to 6 bases, leaving 21 bases not matched to a gene. The germline gives CDR1 LGHNA, CDR2 YNFKEQ. This CDR3 has 19 amino acids. CDR3 DNA sequence: TGTGCCAGCAACCTAGTAGTCCTAGCGGGAGGCGGTCCCTCCGATACGCAGTATTTT. It specifies CASNLVVLAGGGPSDTQYF.

The chain is built from TRBV14 and TRBJ2-1; TRBD2 agrees at 7 bases. This CDR3 contains 15 residues. V was clipped by 2 bases and J by 2 bases; unmatched bases: 3. Germline V CDR1 and CDR2: SGHDN, FVKESK. The CDR3 region is CASSQTAGAYNEQFF. The CDR3 bases are TGTGCCAGCAGCCAAACTGCGGGGGCCTACAATGAGCAGTTCTTC.

There are many counts of this clonotype. J is TRBJ1-6 and V is TRBV5-5; D call uncertain. Trimming cost V 2 bases and J 10 bases, with 10 bases left between them. CDR1 is SGHKS and CDR2 is YYEKEE in the germline V gene (reference sequence). The CDR3 has 13 amino acids. The CDR3 region has the DNA TGTGCCAGCAGCTTTGATTGGCAGTCACCCCTCCACTTT. This translates into CASSFDWQSPLHF.

This clonotype was seen ten or more times. The rearrangement joins TRBV12-3 or TRBV12-4 to TRBJ1-5; D is possibly TRBD1 (5 bases). V lost 4 bases, J lost 2 bases, and 27 bases lay in between. The CDR3 sequence is 20 residues long. The CDR3 DNA follows: TGTGCCAGCAGTTCCCCCCCCGGGGCAGGGACGTACGTTGGCAATCAGCCCCAGCATTTT. Translating it yields CASSSPPGAGTYVGNQPQHF.

This clonotype was picked up many times. The chain couples TRBV28 to TRBJ1-2, with 10 bases fitting TRBD1. CDR3 length: 14 amino acids. V lost 8 bases to trimming and J lost 2 bases; unmatched junction nucleotides: 5. CDR1 is MDHEN and CDR2 is SYDVKM in the germline V gene. CDR3 nucleotides: TGTGCCAGCCTTGGGACAGGGGCCAACTATGGCTACACCTTC. Residues: CASLGTGANYGYTF.

A remark on this clonotype: A much more abundant neighbour one base away suggests this may be a read error. The chain couples TRBV6-2 or TRBV6-3 to TRBJ1-1; D gene ambiguous. Per the germline V gene, CDR1 is MNHEY and CDR2 is SVGEGT. This CDR3 has 14 amino acids. V lost 2 bases and J 4 bases, leaving 11 bases between the germline ends. CDR3 residues: CASSYAAGSTEAFF. For the CDR3, the DNA is TGTGCCAGCAGTTACGCGGCGGGGAGCACTGAAGCTTTCTTT.

This clonotype was seen ten or more times. V usage is TRBV20-1 and J usage is TRBJ2-4; possibly TRBD2 for D (5 bases). The germline CDR1 and CDR2 sequences are DFQATT and SNEGSKA (reference sequence). Deletions cut 5 bases from V and 0 bases from J, with 20 bases between. The CDR3 is 17 residues long. This CDR3 reads CSADARLGRIAKNIQYF. The CDR3 nucleotides are TGCAGTGCTGATGCCCGCCTAGGGAGAATAGCCAAAAACATTCAGTACTTC.

In this sample, this clonotype turned up many times. The chain recombines TRBV6-5 with TRBJ1-5, with a weak D call TRBD1 (5 bases). The CDR3 length is 15 residues. CDR1 and CDR2 from the germline V gene are MNHEY and SVGAGI. Trimming left V 4 bases short and J 7 bases short, with 17 bases between. Here the CDR3 DNA reads TGTGCCAGCAGTTGGACCGGGGCGGACCAACAGCCCCAGCATTTT. It translates to CASSWTGADQQPQHF.

This clonotype has only a few counts. J is TRBJ2-2 and V is TRBV7-2; D may be TRBD1 (6 bases). The CDR3 is 18 amino acids. Germline CDR1 reads SGHTA; CDR2 reads FQGNSA. V was clipped by 0 bases and J by 2 bases, with 16 bases between them. The CDR3 DNA follows: TGTGCCAGCAGCTTAGCGATCCAGGGGCGATCAAACACCGGGGAGCTGTTTTTT. Its translation is CASSLAIQGRSNTGELFF.

This clonotype was detected many times. V usage is TRBV20-1 and J usage is TRBJ2-3; weak D call: TRBD1 (5 bases). Germline assignment: CDR1 DFQATT and CDR2 SNEGSKA (reference sequence). Trimming removed 3 bases at V and 4 bases at J, with 17 bases between. This CDR3 has 15 amino acids. CDR3 coding DNA: TGCAGTGCTAGTGACCCCGCCAGGGCCCCAGATACGCAGTATTTT. Its translation is CSASDPARAPDTQYF.

V gene TRBV4-3 combines with J gene TRBJ2-6, with a weak D call TRBD2 (6 bases). The V gene lost 0 bases and the J gene lost 0 bases, with 9 bases spanning the gap. Germline-derived CDR1 and CDR2 are LGHNA and YSLEER. This CDR3 has 17 amino acids. The CDR3 nucleotides read TGCGCCAGCAGCCAAGAGGGGCGGGGCTCTGGGGCCAACGTCCTGACTTTC. It specifies CASSQEGRGSGANVLTF.

In this sample, this clonotype turned up once. A read error may explain this, as a much larger clone is one base away. The chain uses TRBV5-1 and TRBJ2-3; the D call may be TRBD1 or TRBD2 (5 bases each). The CDR3 runs 13 residues. Germline CDR1 is SGHRS and CDR2 is YFSETQ. The DNA for the CDR3 is TGCGCCAGCAGCTATGGGAGCACAGGTACGCAGTATTTT. Translation gives CASSYGSTGTQYF. Full variable domain (outside the CDR3, taken from reference TRBV5-1 and TRBJ2-3): KAGVTQTPRYLIKTRGQQVTLSCSPISGHRSVSWYQQTPGQGLQFLFEYFSETQRNKGNFPGRFSGRQFSNSRSEMNVSTLELGDSALYLCASSYGSTGTQYFGPGTRLTVL.

This chain uses TRBV6-2 or TRBV6-3 with TRBJ1-5, with TRBD1 as a possible D gene (5 bases). V shed 4 bases and J shed 9 bases, with 22 bases lying between them. The CDR3 covers 16 residues. Germline V gene lookup returns CDR1 MNHEY and CDR2 SVGEGT. The CDR3 loop is CASSWDYSGRGRPQHF. Here the CDR3 DNA reads TGTGCCAGCAGTTGGGACTATTCCGGACGGGGCCGGCCCCAGCATTTT.

In this sample, this clonotype turned up many times. The chain joins TRBV7-2 to TRBJ1-4; the D gene is possibly TRBD1 (5 bases). With 2 bases removed from V and 7 bases from J, the gap between germline ends came to 11 bases. In germline, CDR1 is SGHTA, CDR2 FQGNSA. The CDR3 totals 14 residues. CDR3 DNA: TGTGCCAGCAGCTTAAGCGGGGCTTTTGAAAAACTGTTTTTT. It yields the protein CASSLSGAFEKLFF.

This clonotype came up many times. The V and J genes are TRBV20-1 and TRBJ2-4; D ambiguous. V was clipped by 7 bases and J by 0 bases, with 10 bases between them. The CDR3 extends over 13 amino acids. Per the germline V gene, CDR1 is DFQATT and CDR2 is SNEGSKA (reference sequence). CDR3 DNA sequence: TGCAGTGGAAGGAGTCTAGCCAAAAACATTCAGTACTTC. Translating gives CSGRSLAKNIQYF.

In this sample, this clonotype turned up a few times. The J gene is TRBJ2-1, the V gene TRBV12-3 or TRBV12-4; D gene uncertain. Trimming removed 2 bases at V and 7 bases at J, with 15 bases between. The CDR3 totals 15 residues. DNA of the CDR3: TGTGCCAGCAGTTTATTTCGGGTGATGGGGAATGAGCAGTTCTTC. Translating it yields CASSLFRVMGNEQFF.

This clonotype was found many times. This sequence joins TRBV7-9 and TRBJ2-3, with D hard to call. CDR3 length: 15 residues. V lost 1 base and J lost 3, with 11 bases in between. Per the germline V gene, CDR1 is SEHNR and CDR2 is FQNEAQ (reference sequence). The CDR3 is CASSLDRSGTDTQYF. In DNA form, the CDR3 reads TGTGCCAGCAGCTTAGACCGAAGTGGGACAGATACGCAGTATTTT.

This clonotype was detected only a few times. This rearrangement joins TRBV7-3 to TRBJ2-1; 7 nucleotides match TRBD2. This CDR3 comprises 14 residues. Germline V gives CDR1 SGHTA, CDR2 FQGTGA. Unmatched junction bases numbered 9, after V lost 4 bases and J lost 9 bases. The CDR3 region has the DNA TGTGCCAGCAGCTCAGGGATAGCGGGTAGTGAGCAGTTCTTC. It codes for CASSSGIAGSEQFF.

This clonotype was recorded a few times. This chain connects TRBV18 to TRBJ2-7, with 7 positions matching TRBD1. The CDR3 is made up of 16 amino acids. The germline CDR1 and CDR2 sequences are KGHSH and LQKENI. V dropped 1 base and J dropped 5; count of bases not matched to a gene: 11. CDR3 amino acids: CASSPLSGRGNDEQYF. The CDR3 DNA reads as TGTGCCAGCTCACCACTCAGCGGCAGGGGGAATGACGAGCAGTACTTC.

This clonotype was observed at least ten times. The chain joins TRBV27 to TRBJ2-7; 7 bases fit TRBD2. CDR1 is MNHEY, CDR2 SMNVEV, per germline (reference sequence). Trimming removed 2 bases from V and 2 bases from J; junction bases left unmatched: 6. The CDR3 length is 15 residues. The CDR3 DNA reads TGTGCCAGCAGTTTACAGCTAGCGGCCCCCTACGAGCAGTACTTC. This gives the protein CASSLQLAAPYEQYF.

This clonotype was recorded a few times. A read error is possible here, since a much larger clone lies one base away. The J gene is TRBJ1-3, the V gene TRBV12-3 or TRBV12-4; D unclear. Trimming removed 3 bases from V and 9 bases from J, with 12 bases in between. The CDR3 runs to 13 residues. The CDR3 DNA reads as TGTGCCAGCAGTTTTGGGCAGGCAGGCACCATATATTTT. Translating gives CASSFGQAGTIYF.

This clonotype appeared once. One junction end disagrees with the germline gene, perhaps due to a read error. In nucleotides, the CDR3 is TGTGCCAGCAGCACCGGCCCCGGCGTACAGGGGAATTTT. Translating it yields CASSTGPGVQGNF. This chain joins TRBV7-2 and TRBJ2-3; TRBD1 agrees at 7 bases. Germline assignment: CDR1 SGHTA and CDR2 FQGNSA. This CDR3 has 13 amino acids.

This clonotype has ten or more counts. The chain employs TRBV24-1 and TRBJ2-7; D may correspond to TRBD1 or TRBD2 (5 bases each). CDR1 and CDR2 from the germline V gene are KGHDR and SFDVKD. This CDR3 comprises 15 residues. The germline V and J ends were trimmed by 4 bases and 0 bases, with 12 bases remaining between them. CDR3 amino acids: CATSDGAGISYEQYF. The CDR3, as DNA: TGTGCCACCAGTGACGGGGCAGGGATCTCCTACGAGCAGTACTTC.

A remark on this clonotype: A much bigger clone sits one base away, suggesting this may be a read error. The rearrangement joins TRBV7-6 to TRBJ1-1, with 9 bases identical to TRBD1. The CDR3 extends over 14 amino acids. CDR1 is SGHVS, CDR2 FNYEAQ, per germline. CDR3 coding DNA: TGTGCCAACAGCTTTAAACAGGGGGCTGATGAAGCTTTCTTT. This sequence encodes CANSFKQGADEAFF.